The sequence of this T cell receptor beta chain was determined in a study of cytomegalovirus exposure and HLA in healthy donors. It was with 60 Vbeta and 13 Jbeta primers that the PCR ran. The table came from immunoSEQ multiplex PCR; TCRdb's copy has only in-frame clones and leaves some out. The sample lists roughly 130,000 clones; about 80% were seen once. The CDR3 spans 15 residues. Germline V gives CDR1 ENHRY, CDR2 SYGVKD. With 2 bases removed from V and 7 bases from J, the gap between germline ends came to 14 bases. The study, taken as a whole, reports: There were a few CMV-associated chains whose specificity for CMV antigens was confirmed in vitro.

In regard to this clone: Antigen: not known.

Sequencing input: PBMCs. The sequence was collected from a man in his forties in good health and CMV-seronegative. J is TRBJ2-2 and V is TRBV10-3; D remains unclear. For the CDR3, the DNA is TGTGCCATCAGTGAGGGCAGAATCTCCGACGGGGAGCTGTTTTTT. Protein sequence: CAISEGRISDGELFF.